A single sample is the source of the 25 T cell receptor beta chains below, sequenced in a study of glioma-infiltrating T cells after dendritic cell vaccination. Only in-frame clones appear in the TCRdb table, and some are missing; sequencing was by immunoSEQ multiplex PCR. The data show tens of thousands of clones, around 79% seen once. The specimen comprised blood, sampled before dendritic cell vaccination. The receptor set was obtained from a human donor with glioblastoma.

The J gene is TRBJ1-5, the V gene TRBV4-1, with 7 nucleotides matching TRBD1. The V gene's germline CDR1 is MGHRA and CDR2 YSYEKL. This CDR3 is 15 amino acids long. Unmatched junction bases numbered 8, after V lost 5 bases and J lost 4 bases. The CDR3 DNA reads TGCGCCAGCAGCACGCGGACAGGAACAAATCAGCCCCAGCATTTT. Translation: CASSTRTGTNQPQHF.

The rearrangement uses TRBV30 and TRBJ2-2, with D maybe TRBD2 (6 bases). The CDR3 has 14 residues. CDR1 GTSNPN and CDR2 SVGIG come from the germline V gene (reference sequence). Trimming left V 4 bases short and J 3 bases short, with 12 bases between. The CDR3 region has the DNA TGTGCCTGGAATATAGCGGCCCACACCGGGGAGCTGTTTTTT. Protein: CAWNIAAHTGELFF.

The chain has TRBV5-1 and TRBJ2-2; 7 bases line up with TRBD1. Germline CDR1 and CDR2: SGHRS and YFSETQ. This CDR3 is 14 amino acids long. With 0 bases clipped from V and 5 bases from J, the junction kept 1 base outside the gene matches. In nucleotides, the CDR3 is TGCGCCAGCAGCTTGGGCAGGGGGACCGGGGAGCTGTTTTTT. It is translated as CASSLGRGTGELFF.

This rearrangement joins TRBV27 to TRBJ1-2; perhaps TRBD1 as D (5 bases). CDR1 and CDR2 from the germline V gene are MNHEY and SMNVEV (reference sequence). V lost 1 base and J lost 2, with 5 bases in between. CDR3 length: 13 amino acids. For the CDR3, the DNA is TGTGCCAGCAGTTTATGGGGCAACTATGGCTACACCTTC. It encodes CASSLWGNYGYTF.

The chain recombines TRBV7-9 with TRBJ1-6; D uncertain. This CDR3 is built from 16 residues. CDR1 SEHNR and CDR2 FQNEAQ come from the germline V gene (reference sequence). Between the trimmed V and J ends, which lost 0 bases and 0 bases, there was a span of 6 bases. CDR3 DNA sequence: TGTGCCAGCAGCTTAGCGGGCACCTCCTATAATTCACCCCTCCACTTT. Translated, it gives CASSLAGTSYNSPLHF.

The V gene is TRBV5-4, the J gene TRBJ2-7; maybe TRBD1 (6 bases). CDR1 and CDR2 from the germline V gene are SGHNT and YYREEE (reference sequence). This CDR3 contains 15 residues. V lost 2 bases and J lost 4, with 16 bases in between. The CDR3 is CASSLGTPMLYEQYF. The CDR3 DNA is TGTGCCAGCAGCTTAGGGACACCCATGCTTTACGAGCAGTACTTC.

The chain employs TRBV7-3 and TRBJ2-5; D is possibly TRBD2 (7 bases). This CDR3 is built from 16 residues. Germline V lookup: CDR1 SGHTA, CDR2 FQGTGA. Trimming shortened V by 2 bases and J by 1 base, and 14 bases separated the two germline ends. CDR3 protein: CASSLFGGGAQETQYF. The CDR3 DNA reads as TGTGCCAGCAGCTTATTCGGTGGGGGGGCCCAAGAGACCCAGTACTTC.

The chain uses TRBV27 and TRBJ2-1; 11 positions agree with TRBD2. V lost 2 bases, J lost 4 bases, and 4 bases stayed unmatched. Per the germline V gene, CDR1 is MNHEY and CDR2 is SMNVEV (reference sequence). This CDR3 spans 16 amino acids. The CDR3 loop is CASSLIASGGYNEQFF. CDR3 sequence (DNA): TGTGCCAGCAGTTTAATAGCTAGCGGGGGGTACAATGAGCAGTTCTTC.

The chain employs TRBV10-1 and TRBJ2-3, with 9 bases that match TRBD2. Per the germline V gene, CDR1 is WNHNN and CDR2 is SYGVQD (reference sequence). There are 15 residues in the CDR3. The V and J ends lost 3 bases and 4 bases, in that order; junction bases with no gene match: 5. In DNA form, the CDR3 reads TGCGCCAGCAGTGATTTAGCGGGGGATCCAGATACGCAGTATTTT. The encoded protein is CASSDLAGDPDTQYF.

The chain uses TRBV2 and TRBJ1-1, with 7 positions matching TRBD1. With 6 bases clipped from V and 6 bases from J, the junction kept 10 bases outside the gene matches. Germline V CDR1 and CDR2: SNHLY, FYNNEI. The CDR3 runs to 14 residues. The CDR3 coding sequence is TGTGCCAGCAGGGATCAGGGGGTGGGCGCTGAAGCTTTCTTT. It codes for CASRDQGVGAEAFF.

This chain connects TRBV7-9 to TRBJ1-2; the match to TRBD1 covers 7 bases. The germline V gene encodes CDR1 SEHNR and CDR2 FQNEAQ (reference sequence). Germline trimming cut 5 bases from V and 6 bases from J; bases unmatched to any gene: 6. This CDR3 spans 13 amino acids. In nucleotides, the CDR3 is TGTGCCAGCAGCATGGCAGGGGGTAATGGCTACACCTTC. It specifies CASSMAGGNGYTF.

The chain employs TRBV18 and TRBJ1-1; no clear D gene. The CDR3 is 13 residues long. Germline V gene sequence: CDR1 KGHSH, CDR2 LQKENI. Trimming shortened V by 6 bases and J by 1 base, and 9 bases separated the two germline ends. The CDR3 protein is CASSRLENTEAFF. In nucleotides, the CDR3 is TGTGCCAGCTCGCGACTCGAGAACACTGAAGCTTTCTTT.

The chain carries TRBV11-2 and TRBJ1-1; D possibly corresponds to TRBD1 (5 bases). The CDR3 has 14 residues. Trimming removed 3 bases from V and 1 base from J, with 9 bases in between. Germline assignment: CDR1 SGHAT and CDR2 FQNNGV. Written as DNA, the CDR3 is TGTGCCAGCAGCTTGAGTAGGGGGAACACTGAAGCTTTCTTT. Amino acids: CASSLSRGNTEAFF.

This clone was picked up a small number of times. The identical CDR3 is also encoded by other nucleotide sequences in the sample. V and J are TRBV5-1 and TRBJ1-1; 9 nucleotides align to TRBD1. Germline V gene sequence: CDR1 SGHRS, CDR2 YFSETQ. The trim removed 3 bases at V and 1 base at J, leaving 1 base unmatched. There are 14 residues in the CDR3. In DNA form, the CDR3 reads TGCGCCAGCAGCTCGGACAGGGGGAACACTGAAGCTTTCTTT. Translation gives CASSSDRGNTEAFF.

J is TRBJ2-3 and V is TRBV27; D gene unclear. Trimming took off 6 bases at V and 2 bases at J, with 15 bases between the two ends. Germline V gene sequence: CDR1 MNHEY, CDR2 SMNVEV (reference sequence). The CDR3 is made up of 15 amino acids. CDR3 nucleotide sequence: TGTGCCAGCAGAGCATTGAGGCAGACCACAGATACGCAGTATTTT. This gives the protein CASRALRQTTDTQYF.

The V call is TRBV7-2, the J call TRBJ1-1; TRBD1 is a possible D gene (6 bases). Trimming took off 5 bases at V and 1 base at J, with 8 bases between the two ends. Per the germline V gene, CDR1 is SGHTA and CDR2 is FQGNSA. The CDR3 runs to 13 residues. CDR3 DNA: TGTGCCAGCAGCCTGACAGGGAACACTGAAGCTTTCTTT. Translation gives CASSLTGNTEAFF.

This clone was picked up one time. The V gene is TRBV29-1, the J gene TRBJ2-3, with a possible D match to TRBD1 (6 bases). CDR1 and CDR2 from the germline V gene are SQVTM and ANQGSEA. The CDR3 totals 12 residues. V dropped 7 bases and J dropped 4 bases, with 12 bases sitting between them. The DNA of the CDR3 is TGCAGCGGCAACAGGGCTGCAGATACGCAGTATTTT. Its translation is CSGNRAADTQYF.

This chain connects TRBV19 to TRBJ2-1; D is uncertain. Germline CDR1 LNHDA, CDR2 SQIVND (reference sequence). This CDR3 contains 12 residues. Trimming took 5 bases from V and 9 from J, leaving 11 bases between them. CDR3 in DNA: TGTGCCAGTAGTTGGCCTAGAGGTGAGCAGTTCTTC. Translated, it gives CASSWPRGEQFF. The whole variable domain, remainder taken from reference TRBV19 and TRBJ2-1, is DGGITQSPKYLFRKEGQNVTLSCEQNLNHDAMYWYRQDPGQGLRLIYYSQIVNDFQKGDIAEGYSVSREKKESFPLTVTSAQKNPTAFYLCASSWPRGEQFFGPGTRLTVL.

V usage is TRBV15 and J usage is TRBJ2-2, with 8 positions matching TRBD2. V dropped 0 bases and J dropped 5; count of bases not matched to a gene: 2. This CDR3 is built from 15 residues. Per the germline V gene, CDR1 is LNHNV and CDR2 is YYDKDF (reference sequence). The CDR3 loop reads CATSRDRGGTGELFF. The CDR3 DNA sequence: TGTGCCACCAGCAGAGACCGGGGGGGGACCGGGGAGCTGTTTTTT.

V usage is TRBV7-2 and J usage is TRBJ1-5; maybe TRBD1 (6 bases). The CDR3 has 14 amino acids. Trimming shortened V by 5 bases and J by 0 bases, and 8 bases separated the two germline ends. Germline V gene data show CDR1 as SGHTA and CDR2 as FQGNSA. The CDR3 sequence is CASSLDSSNQPQHF. As DNA, the CDR3 is TGTGCCAGCAGCCTGGACAGTAGCAATCAGCCCCAGCATTTT.

J is TRBJ1-1 and V is TRBV2; no reliable D call. Germline V gene sequence: CDR1 SNHLY, CDR2 FYNNEI. V lost 6 bases and J 11 bases, leaving 13 bases between the germline ends. The CDR3 length is 11 residues. The CDR3: CASSYTVEAFF. CDR3 nucleotide sequence: TGTGCCAGCAGCTACACGGTGGAGGCTTTCTTT.

The chain recombines TRBV2 with TRBJ2-3; 8 bases are shared with TRBD1. The CDR3 totals 14 residues. V was pared by 4 bases and J by 3 bases, with 3 bases of the junction left unmatched. CDR1 and CDR2 (germline): SNHLY, FYNNEI. The CDR3 DNA is TGTGCCAGCAGTGCTAGACAGGGGACAGATACGCAGTATTTT. It translates to CASSARQGTDTQYF.

V is TRBV6-1 and J is TRBJ1-4, with D perhaps matching TRBD1 (6 bases). From germline, CDR1 is MNHNS and CDR2 SASEGT. The length of the CDR3 is 15 residues. This chain's CDR3 is CAARSWGRTNEKLFF. The CDR3 region has the DNA TGTGCAGCGAGGTCGTGGGGGCGGACTAATGAAAAACTGTTTTTT.

DNA of the CDR3: TGTGCCAGCAGTCATGGTGGTTTGGGCGAGCAGTACGTC. This codes for CASSHGGLGEQYV. The chain is built from TRBV6-1 and TRBJ2-7; no clear D gene. Trimming removed 5 bases at V and 6 bases at J, with 14 bases between. The CDR3 is 13 amino acids. Per the germline V gene, CDR1 is MNHNS and CDR2 is SASEGT.

This chain uses TRBV5-1 with TRBJ1-3; no definite D call. CDR3 length: 16 residues. The V end lost 3 bases, the J end lost 0 bases, and 13 bases lay between the germline ends. Germline V gene data show CDR1 as SGHRS and CDR2 as YFSETQ. The DNA for the CDR3 is TGCGCCAGCAGCTCAAGTACAGCTATCTCTGGAAACACCATATATTTT. It encodes CASSSSTAISGNTIYF.